This TCR beta chain originates from a study of T cell responses to AZD1222 COVID-19 vaccine. Overall study results and limits: Spike was spanned by vaccine-associated CD4 TCRs, with dominance at 160-218 and 743-854. Targets within unmutated variant regions were reportedly found for nearly half of spike-specific TCRs. Sampled repertoires all dated from after the peak T cell response.

Notes on this clone: What it binds is unknown.

From germline, CDR1 is SGHNT and CDR2 YYREEE (reference sequence). Trimming pared 4 bases from V and 3 bases from J, leaving 11 bases between. The CDR3 runs to 14 residues. Generated by immunoSEQ multiplex PCR, the TCRdb table keeps only in-frame clones and is missing some. The sample consists of roughly 180,000 clones, 90% to 95% of them appearing once. The chain couples TRBV5-4 to TRBJ1-5; D gene unclear. The sample consisted of peripheral blood, taken on day 0 of AZD1222 vaccination. This TCR derives from an adult in good health. The CDR3 sequence: CASSLDNSNQPQHF. The CDR3, as DNA: TGTGCCAGCAGCCTCGACAATTCCAATCAGCCCCAGCATTTT.